Sequencing of this T cell receptor beta chain was carried out in a study of shared clonotypes between healthy human individuals. CDR3 size: 15 residues. The germline gives CDR1 MNHNS, CDR2 SASEGT. J lost 7 bases, V lost 6 bases, and 13 bases had no gene match. Findings and limits, study-wide: Clonotype sharing across several donors was observed for about 5.2% of naive CD4 clonotypes. Sampling included only blood; tissue repertoires likely differ.

Concerning this clone itself: Its specificity is unknown.

Researchers divided each subset's genomic DNA evenly across several immunoSEQ plates. Measured with immunoSEQ multiplex PCR; TCRdb has only the in-frame clones, and not every one. Of 1,500,000 or so clones detected, approximately 98.5% appear once; the ten largest clones hold 0.3% to 0.45%. Material: naive CD4+ T cells sorted from blood. Subset: CD45RA+ positively selected. V gene TRBV6-1 combines with J gene TRBJ1-1; 8 bases are shared with TRBD1. The receptor comes from a man aged 25-40 years in good health. CDR3 protein: CASSEPGQVTGEAFF. The CDR3 bases are TGTGCCAGCAGCGAACCGGGACAGGTCACGGGTGAAGCTTTCTTT.